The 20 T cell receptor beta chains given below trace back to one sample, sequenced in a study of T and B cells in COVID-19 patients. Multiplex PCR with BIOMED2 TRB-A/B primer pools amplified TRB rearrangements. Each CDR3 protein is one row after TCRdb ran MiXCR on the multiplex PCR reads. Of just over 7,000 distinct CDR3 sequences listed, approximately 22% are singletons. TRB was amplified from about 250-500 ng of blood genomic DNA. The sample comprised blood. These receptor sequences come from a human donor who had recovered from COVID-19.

CDR3 sequence (DNA): TGTGCCAGCAGCGGGACCAGCAATCAGCCCCAGCATTTT. Residues: CASSGTSNQPQHF. The V gene is TRBV12-3 or TRBV12-4, the J gene TRBJ1-5; TRBD1 is a possible D gene (5 bases). CDR3 length: 13 amino acids. Between the trimmed V and J ends, which lost 6 bases and 1 base, there was a span of 7 bases.

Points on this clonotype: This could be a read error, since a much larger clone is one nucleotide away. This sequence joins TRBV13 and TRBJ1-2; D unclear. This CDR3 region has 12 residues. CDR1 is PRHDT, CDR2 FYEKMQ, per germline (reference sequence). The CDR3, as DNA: TGTGCCAGCAGCTTGGCTAACTATGGCTACAGCTTC. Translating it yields CASSLANYGYSF.

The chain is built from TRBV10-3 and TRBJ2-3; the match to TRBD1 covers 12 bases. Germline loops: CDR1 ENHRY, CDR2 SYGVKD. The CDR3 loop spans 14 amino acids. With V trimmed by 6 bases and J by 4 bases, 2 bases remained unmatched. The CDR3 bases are TGTGCCATCAGGGGGACAGGGGGCGCAGATACGCAGTATTTT. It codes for CAIRGTGGADTQYF.

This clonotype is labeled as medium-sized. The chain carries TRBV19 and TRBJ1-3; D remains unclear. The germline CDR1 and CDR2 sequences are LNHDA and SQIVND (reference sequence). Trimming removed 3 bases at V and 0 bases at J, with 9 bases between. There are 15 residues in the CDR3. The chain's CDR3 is CASSMNSGSGNTIYF. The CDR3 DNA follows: TGTGCCAGTAGTATGAATTCTGGCTCTGGAAACACCATATATTTT.

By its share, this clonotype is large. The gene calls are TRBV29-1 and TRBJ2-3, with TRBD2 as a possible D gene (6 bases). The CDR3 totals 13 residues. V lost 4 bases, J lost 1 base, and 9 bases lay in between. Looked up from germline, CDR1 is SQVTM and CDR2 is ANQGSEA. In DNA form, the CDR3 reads TGCAGCGTTGGGGGCGGGGGCACAGATACGCAGTATTTT. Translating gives CSVGGGGTDTQYF.

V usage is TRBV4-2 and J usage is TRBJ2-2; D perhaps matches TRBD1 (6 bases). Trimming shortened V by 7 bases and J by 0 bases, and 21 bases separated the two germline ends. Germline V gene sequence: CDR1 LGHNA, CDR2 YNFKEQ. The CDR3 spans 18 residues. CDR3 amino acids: CASTWDEGDISNTGELFF. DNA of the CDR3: TGTGCCAGCACCTGGGATGAAGGGGACATTTCGAACACCGGGGAGCTGTTTTTT.

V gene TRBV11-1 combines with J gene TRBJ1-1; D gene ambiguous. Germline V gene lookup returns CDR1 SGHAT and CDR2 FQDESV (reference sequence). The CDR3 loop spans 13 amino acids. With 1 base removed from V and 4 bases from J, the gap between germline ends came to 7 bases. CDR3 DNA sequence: TGTGCCAGCAGCTTAGAAGTATCCACTGAAGCTTTCTTT. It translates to CASSLEVSTEAFF.

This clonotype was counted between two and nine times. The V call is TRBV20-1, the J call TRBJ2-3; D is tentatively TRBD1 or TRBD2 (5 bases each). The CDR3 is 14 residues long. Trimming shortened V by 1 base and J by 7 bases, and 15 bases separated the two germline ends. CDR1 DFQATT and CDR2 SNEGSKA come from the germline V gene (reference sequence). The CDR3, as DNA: TGCAGTGCTAGAGCACACGAAGGGACCTATACGCAGTATTTT. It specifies CSARAHEGTYTQYF.

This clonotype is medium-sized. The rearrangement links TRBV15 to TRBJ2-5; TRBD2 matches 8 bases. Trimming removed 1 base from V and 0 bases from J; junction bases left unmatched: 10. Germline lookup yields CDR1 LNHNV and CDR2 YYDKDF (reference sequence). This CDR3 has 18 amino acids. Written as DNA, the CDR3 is TGTGCCACCAGCAGAGGGGGCGGGGGGCCCAGGTACCAAGAGACCCAGTACTTC. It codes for CATSRGGGGPRYQETQYF.

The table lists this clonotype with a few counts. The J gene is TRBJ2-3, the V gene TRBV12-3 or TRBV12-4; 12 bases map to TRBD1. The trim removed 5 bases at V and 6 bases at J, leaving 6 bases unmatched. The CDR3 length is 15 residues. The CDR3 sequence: CASSAGQGASDTQYF. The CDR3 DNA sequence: TGTGCCAGCAGTGCGGGACAGGGGGCTTCTGATACGCAGTATTTT.

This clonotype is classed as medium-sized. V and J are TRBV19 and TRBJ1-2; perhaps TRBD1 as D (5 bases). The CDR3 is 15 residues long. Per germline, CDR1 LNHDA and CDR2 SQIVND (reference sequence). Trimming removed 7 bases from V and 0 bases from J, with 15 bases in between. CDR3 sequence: CASTPLAGSNYGYTF. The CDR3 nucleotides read TGTGCCAGTACCCCACTCGCAGGGTCTAACTATGGCTACACCTTC.

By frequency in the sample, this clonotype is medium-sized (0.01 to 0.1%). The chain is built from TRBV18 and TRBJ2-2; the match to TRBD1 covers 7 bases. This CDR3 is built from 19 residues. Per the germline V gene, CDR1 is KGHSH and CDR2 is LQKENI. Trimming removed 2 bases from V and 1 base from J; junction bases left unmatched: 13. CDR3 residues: CASSPTYRGLSLNTGELFF. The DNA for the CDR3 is TGTGCCAGCTCACCAACATACAGGGGCCTATCTTTGAACACCGGGGAGCTGTTTTTT. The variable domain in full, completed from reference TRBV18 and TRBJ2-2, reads NAGVMQNPRHLVRRRGQEARLRCSPMKGHSHVYWYRQLPEEGLKFMVYLQKENIIDESGMPKERFSAEFPKEGPSILRIQQVVRGDSAAYFCASSPTYRGLSLNTGELFFGEGSRLTVL.

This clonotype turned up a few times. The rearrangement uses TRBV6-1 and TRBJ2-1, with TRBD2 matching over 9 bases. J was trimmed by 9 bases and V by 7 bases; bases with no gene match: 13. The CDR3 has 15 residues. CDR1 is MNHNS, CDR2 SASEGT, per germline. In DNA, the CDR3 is TGTGCCAGCACTCCGGCGGGCGGGGGGGCAGGTGAGCAGTTCTTC. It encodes CASTPAGGGAGEQFF.

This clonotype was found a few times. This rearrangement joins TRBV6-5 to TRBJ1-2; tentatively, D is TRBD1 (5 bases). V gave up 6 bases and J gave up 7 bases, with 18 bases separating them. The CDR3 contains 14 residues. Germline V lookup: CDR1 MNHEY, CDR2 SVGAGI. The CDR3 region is CASRPGTLERGYTF. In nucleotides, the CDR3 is TGTGCCAGCAGGCCCGGGACTCTAGAGCGTGGCTACACCTTC.

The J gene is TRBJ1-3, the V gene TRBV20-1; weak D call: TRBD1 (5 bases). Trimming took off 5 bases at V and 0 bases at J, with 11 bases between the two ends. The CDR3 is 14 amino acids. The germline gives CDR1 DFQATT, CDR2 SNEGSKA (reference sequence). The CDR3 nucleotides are TGCAGTGCTTATGGACAAAGCTCTGGAAACACCATATATTTT. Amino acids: CSAYGQSSGNTIYF.

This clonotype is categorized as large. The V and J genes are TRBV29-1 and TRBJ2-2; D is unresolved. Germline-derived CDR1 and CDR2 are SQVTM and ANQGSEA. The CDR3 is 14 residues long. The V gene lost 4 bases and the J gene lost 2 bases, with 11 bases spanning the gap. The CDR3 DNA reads TGCAGCGTTGTGGTCACGTTAAACACCGGGGAGCTGTTTTTT. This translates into CSVVVTLNTGELFF.

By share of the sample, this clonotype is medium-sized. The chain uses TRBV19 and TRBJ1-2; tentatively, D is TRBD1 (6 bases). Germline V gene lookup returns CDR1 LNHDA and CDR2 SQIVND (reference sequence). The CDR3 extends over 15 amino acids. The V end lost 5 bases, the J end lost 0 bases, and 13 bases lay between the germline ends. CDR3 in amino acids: CASSPDRNTNYGYTF. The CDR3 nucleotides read TGTGCCAGTAGTCCTGACAGGAATACTAACTATGGCTACACCTTC.

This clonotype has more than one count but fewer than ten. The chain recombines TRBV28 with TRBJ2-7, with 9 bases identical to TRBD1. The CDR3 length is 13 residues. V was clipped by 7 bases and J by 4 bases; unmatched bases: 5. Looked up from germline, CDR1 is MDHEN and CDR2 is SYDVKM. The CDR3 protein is CASIGQGIYEQYF. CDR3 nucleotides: TGTGCCAGCATTGGACAGGGGATTTACGAGCAGTACTTC. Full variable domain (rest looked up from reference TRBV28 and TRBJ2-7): DVKVTQSSRYLVKRTGEKVFLECVQDMDHENMFWYRQDPGLGLRLIYFSYDVKMKEKGDIPEGYSVSREKKERFSLILESASTNQTSMYLCASIGQGIYEQYFGPGTRLTVT.

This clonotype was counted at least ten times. CDR3 in DNA: TGTGCCATCAGCTCGACTAGCGGGTATTACAATGAGCAGTTCTTC. Its translation: CAISSTSGYYNEQFF. The chain joins TRBV10-3 to TRBJ2-1; 10 positions agree with TRBD2. The CDR3 has 15 amino acids. Germline V gives CDR1 ENHRY, CDR2 SYGVKD. The V segment lost 6 bases and the J segment 4 bases; nucleotides outside the gene matches: 6.

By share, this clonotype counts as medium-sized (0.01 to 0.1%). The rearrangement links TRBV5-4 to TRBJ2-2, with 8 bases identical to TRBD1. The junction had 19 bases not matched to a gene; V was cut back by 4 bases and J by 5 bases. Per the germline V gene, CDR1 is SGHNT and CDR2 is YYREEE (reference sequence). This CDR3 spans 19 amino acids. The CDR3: CASSRASGDRRPRTGELFF. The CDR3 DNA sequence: TGTGCCAGCAGCCGAGCCTCTGGGGACAGGCGACCGCGTACCGGGGAGCTGTTTTTT. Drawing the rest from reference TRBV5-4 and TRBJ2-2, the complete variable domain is ETGVTQSPTHLIKTRGQQVTLRCSSQSGHNTVSWYQQALGQGPQFIFQYYREEENGRGNFPPRFSGLQFPNYSSELNVNALELDDSALYLCASSRASGDRRPRTGELFFGEGSRLTVL.